The rows below give T cell receptor delta chains drawn from one sample of a study of gamma-delta chains in newborns, infants, children. TCRdb processed the reads again with the CATT caller. Here the sample spans fewer than 14,000 delta-chain clones, 3.5% being singletons. Sequenced sample: blood. Receptor source: a child who was a newborn, infant or young child, either healthy, febrile or measles-vaccinated (not recorded which). Each CDR3 is given with its conserved first and last residue. Fields, in order: CDR3 DNA, CDR3 protein, D gene, J gene, V gene, clone size. The D gene is left open where the match is weak. Clone size is shown for a subset of rows, as once, few, many or a class of expanded clone.

TGTGCTCTTGGGGAACTATCCCACACTGGGGGAACCACCGATAAACTCATCTTT,CALGELSHTGGTTDKLIF,TRDD3,TRDJ1,TRDV1,few
TGTGCTCTTGGGGAAGATTGCGTTGGTACTGGCACCGATAAACTCATCTTT,CALGEDCVGTGTDKLIF,NA,TRDJ1,TRDV1,NA
TGTGCTCTTGGGGAACATTACCCCTGGGGGATCGAGTCTAACACCGATAAACTCATCTTT,CALGEHYPWGIESNTDKLIF,TRDD3,TRDJ1,TRDV1,few
TGTGCCTGTGACGTACTGGGGGATAAATGGGACACCCGACAGATGTTTTTC,CACDVLGDKWDTRQMFF,TRDD3,TRDJ3,TRDV2,NA
TGTGCCTGTGACTCCCCGGGAGCTGGGGACTCCTCCTGGGACACCCGACAGATGTTTTTC,CACDSPGAGDSSWDTRQMFF,NA,TRDJ3,TRDV2,few
TGTGCTACTGCCCGATACCACCCTTTTTACACCGATAAACTCATCTTT,CATARYHPFYTDKLIF,NA,TRDJ1,TRDV3,few
TGTGCTCTTGGGGAACCTCCGATGCCTAACTCCGTACTGGGGGATAGCGGCGATAAACTCATCTTT,CALGEPPMPNSVLGDSGDKLIF,TRDD3,TRDJ1,TRDV1,few
TGTGCCTGTGACACTGGGGTACGACCCTTGAGCTCCTGGGACACCCGACAGATGTTTTTC,CACDTGVRPLSSWDTRQMFF,NA,TRDJ3,TRDV2,few
TGTGCCTGTGACACTCTCCGGGGTATACTGGGGGATGCTAATGAGGACGATAAACTCATCTTT,CACDTLRGILGDANEDDKLIF,TRDD3,TRDJ1,TRDV2,few
TGTGCTCTTGGGGAATCTCCCCAATACCCCGCCGACCCATACACCGATAAACTCATCTTT,CALGESPQYPADPYTDKLIF,NA,TRDJ1,TRDV1,few
TGTGCCTGTGACACAATGTCGGTGGATACGTCGGTTAAACTCATCTTT,CACDTMSVDTSVKLIF,TRDD3,TRDJ1,TRDV2,NA
TGTGCCTGTGACACCGCTGGGGGACCCAAGGATAAACTCATCTTT,CACDTAGGPKDKLIF,TRDD3,TRDJ1,TRDV2,medium-sized
TGTGCCTGTGACGTACTGGGGGATACAAACGATAAACTCATCTTT,CACDVLGDTNDKLIF,TRDD3,TRDJ1,TRDV2,NA
TGTGCAGCAAGCGACTCGGCAAGACCTTCCTACCCGACTGGGGGCTACACCGATAAACTCATCTTT,CAASDSARPSYPTGGYTDKLIF,NA,TRDJ1,TRAV29/DV5,few
TGTGCCTGTGACACTATACGTACTGGGGATCGGGGGACCGATAAACTCATCTTT,CACDTIRTGDRGTDKLIF,TRDD3,TRDJ1,TRDV2,NA
TGTGCTCTGGCCTTTCCCCAACAAGTACTGGGGGAACGGTACACCGATAAACTCATCTTT,CALAFPQQVLGERYTDKLIF,TRDD3,TRDJ1,TRDV1,few
TGTGCTCTTGGGCCCAAAAGGGGAGGGACTAACAAACTCATCTTT,CALGPKRGGTNKLIF,NA,TRDJ1,TRDV1,few
TGTGCTCTTGGGGAGGCCCTTTACGGGGATACGTCCGATAAACTCATCTTT,CALGEALYGDTSDKLIF,TRDD3,TRDJ1,TRDV1,NA
TGTGCTCTTGGGGAATTTTATTCCTCTCTACTGGGGGGTATACTGTACACCGATAAACTCATCTTT,CALGEFYSSLLGGILYTDKLIF,TRDD3,TRDJ1,TRDV1,NA
TGTGCTCTTGTCGCGGTACCGACAGCACAACTCTTCTTT,CALVAVPTAQLFF,NA,TRDJ2,TRDV1,medium-sized
TGTGCCTTTAGCCTTCCTAAAAACTTACTGGGGGACTCTCCGTACACCGATAAACTCATCTTT,CAFSLPKNLLGDSPYTDKLIF,NA,TRDJ1,TRDV3,few
TGTGCTCTTGGGGCTAATTTCCGAGGAAAGCCGGGGGACGATCCCTCCCCCCTCGATAAACTCATCTTT,CALGANFRGKPGDDPSPLDKLIF,NA,TRDJ1,TRDV1,few
TGTGCCTGTGACTCAGCTACTGGGGGATACTCCTGGGACACCCGACAGATGTTTTTC,CACDSATGGYSWDTRQMFF,TRDD3,TRDJ3,TRDV2,few
TGTGCCTGTGACCCTCTTATATCAACGATTACTGGGGGATACGTTTCCCTCATCTTT,CACDPLISTITGGYVSLIF,TRDD3,TRDJ1,TRDV2,few
TGTGCTCTTGGGGAACTAGGAGTATCCCCCTTCTCTCTCCAACCAACCGATAAACTCATCTTT,CALGELGVSPFSLQPTDKLIF,NA,TRDJ1,TRDV1,NA
TGTGCAGCAACCTGGGGGATACCCTTCCCTTACGATAAACTCATCTTT,CAATWGIPFPYDKLIF,TRDD3,TRDJ1,TRAV29/DV5,NA
TGTGCTCTTGGGGAACGCGGTCCTAGGGATCTGGGGGGCAAAGGATCTAAGACAGCACAACTCTTCTTT,CALGERGPRDLGGKGSKTAQLFF,TRDD3,TRDJ2,TRDV1,medium-sized
TGTGCTCTTGGGGGACCGAACTGGGGGATACAGGGTACCGATAAACTCATCTTT,CALGGPNWGIQGTDKLIF,TRDD3,TRDJ1,TRDV1,few
TGTGCTCTTGGGGAACCCCCTTCCATACCTCCTAAACTCATCTTT,CALGEPPSIPPKLIF,NA,TRDJ1,TRDV1,NA
TGTGCCTTTAGCAGCAGTCCCTGGGGGGAAACGACCGATAAACTCATCTTT,CAFSSSPWGETTDKLIF,TRDD3,TRDJ1,TRDV3,few
TGTGCCTGTGACACCGTTACTGGGGGGGACACCGATAAACTCATCTTT,CACDTVTGGDTDKLIF,TRDD3,TRDJ1,TRDV2,NA
TGTGCTCTTGGGGATCTGACATACCCTTACTGGGGACGCCTCACCGATAAACTCATCTTT,CALGDLTYPYWGRLTDKLIF,TRDD3,TRDJ1,TRDV1,medium-sized
TGTGCAGCAAGCTTGGGTACCGATCCCCCCGATAAACTCATCTTT,CAASLGTDPPDKLIF,NA,TRDJ1,TRAV29/DV5,medium-sized
TGTGCCTGTGACAGGCTACCTGGGGGCTCCGAACTCATCTTT,CACDRLPGGSELIF,TRDD3,TRDJ1,TRDV2,medium-sized
TGTGCTCTTGGGGAACCTGTCGGCCGGGGGCTAAACACCGATAAACTCATCTTT,CALGEPVGRGLNTDKLIF,NA,TRDJ1,TRDV1,NA
TGTGCCTGTGACCCACTGGGGATAGGGACCGATAAACTCATCTTT,CACDPLGIGTDKLIF,TRDD3,TRDJ1,TRDV2,NA
TGTGCTCTTGGGAACCCCCTACCCTGTACTGGGGGACCTTCTACCGATAAACTCATCTTT,CALGNPLPCTGGPSTDKLIF,TRDD3,TRDJ1,TRDV1,NA